A single sample gave rise to the 32 T cell receptor beta chains below, sequenced in a study of breast tumors, draining lymph nodes, adjacent tissues. TCRdb independently ran MiXCR on the multiplex PCR reads; one entry per CDR3 protein. The repertoire holds about 300,000 distinct CDR3 sequences, 30% to 35% seen once, with more than 0.95% in the top ten. The lymph nodes were axillary draining lymph nodes from breast cancer patients. The specimen was axillary lymph node tissue. These receptors came from a female donor with breast cancer. Some clones in this sample may be carry-over from other donors' samples.

Remarks on this clonotype: A much larger clone lies a single base off, so this may be a read error. Here the CDR3 DNA reads TGCGCCAGCAACCAATTAGCGGGAGGGCAGGATGAGCAGTTCTTC. This sequence encodes CASNQLAGGQDEQFF. The V and J genes are TRBV4-3 and TRBJ2-1; 11 bases map to TRBD2. Per germline, CDR1 LGHNA and CDR2 YSLEER. The CDR3 has 15 residues.

The chain employs TRBV30 and TRBJ1-3; D gene ambiguous. The CDR3 runs to 12 residues. The V gene lost 0 bases and the J gene lost 4 bases, with 4 bases spanning the gap. Germline CDR1 is GTSNPN and CDR2 is SVGIG (reference sequence). The CDR3 nucleotides are TGTGCCTGGAGTGTAGGAGGAAACACCATATATTTT. This sequence encodes CAWSVGGNTIYF.

In DNA form, the CDR3 reads TGTGCCAGCAGTGCTTACCGGGACGGGAACAATGAGCAGTTCTTC. Protein sequence: CASSAYRDGNNEQFF. The genes are TRBV25-1 and TRBJ2-1, with D possibly being TRBD1 or TRBD2 (5 bases each). The V gene lost 4 bases and the J gene lost 5 bases, with 15 bases spanning the gap. The CDR3 is made up of 15 amino acids. Per germline, CDR1 MGHDK and CDR2 SYGVNS.

V usage is TRBV12-5 and J usage is TRBJ2-7; D call uncertain. The V end was cut by 6 bases, the J end by 6 bases, with 12 bases between. CDR3 size: 12 residues. The germline V gene encodes CDR1 LGHNT and CDR2 FRNRAP. CDR3 protein: CASGRDDCEQYF. In DNA, the CDR3 is TGTGCTAGTGGCCGCGACGACTGCGAGCAGTACTTC.

This clonotype has ten or more counts. This chain links TRBV6-1 with TRBJ1-6; 8 nucleotides line up with TRBD1. The CDR3 contains 15 residues. CDR1 and CDR2 from the germline V gene are MNHNS and SASEGT. The J segment lost 7 bases and the V segment lost 6 bases, leaving 8 bases of the junction unmatched. The CDR3 DNA reads TGTGCCAGCAGACGGAGTACAGGGGGGAATTCACCCCTCCACTTT. This encodes CASRRSTGGNSPLHF.

This clonotype was detected ten times or more. The CDR3 region has the DNA TGCAGTGCTAGCGAGATGGGAAGCAATGAGCAGTTCTTC. Amino acids: CSASEMGSNEQFF. The V call is TRBV20-1, the J call TRBJ2-1, with no clear D. Germline assignment: CDR1 DFQATT and CDR2 SNEGSKA (reference sequence). V was clipped by 3 bases and J by 6 bases, with 12 bases between them. The CDR3 has 13 residues.

This clonotype was seen ten or more times. V and J are TRBV5-1 and TRBJ2-7; 11 bases fit TRBD2. The CDR3 consists of 14 residues. V shed 4 bases, J shed 3 bases, and the junction held 3 bases outside the gene matches. Per germline, CDR1 SGHRS and CDR2 YFSETQ. In DNA, the CDR3 is TGCGCCAGCAGCGCGGGACTAGCGGTCTACGAGCAGTACTTC. It translates to CASSAGLAVYEQYF.

This chain's CDR3 is CSAIGETNQEQFF. The CDR3 bases are TGCAGTGCCATTGGAGAGACAAATCAGGAGCAGTTCTTC. The chain carries TRBV20-1 and TRBJ2-1; D uncertain. The V and J ends lost 6 bases and 10 bases respectively, with 19 bases between them. The CDR3 has 13 residues. The V gene's germline CDR1 is DFQATT and CDR2 SNEGSKA (reference sequence).

The chain is built from TRBV24-1 and TRBJ1-2; 8 nucleotides line up with TRBD1. Germline CDR1 reads KGHDR; CDR2 reads SFDVKD. The CDR3 has 22 residues. V shed 12 bases and J 3 bases; nucleotides not matched to a gene: 35. The CDR3: CAWPEVLGLLSARVGQDYGYTF. As DNA, the CDR3 is TGTGCCTGGCCCGAAGTACTGGGTCTCTTGTCTGCTAGAGTGGGACAGGACTATGGCTACACCTTC.

The V call is TRBV5-1, the J call TRBJ2-7; 9 bases are a match to TRBD1. The germline V gene has CDR1 SGHRS and CDR2 YFSETQ. CDR3 length equals 16 residues. With V trimmed by 6 bases and J by 3 bases, 13 bases remained unmatched. CDR3 coding DNA: TGCGCCAGCATTTCCCCCGGGACAGGGAGTGGCTACGAGCAGTACTTC. Translated, it gives CASISPGTGSGYEQYF.

This clonotype occurred many times. The chain employs TRBV30 and TRBJ1-2; possibly TRBD1 for D (5 bases). Trimming pared 0 bases from V and 4 bases from J, leaving 12 bases between. CDR3 length equals 14 residues. Germline V gives CDR1 GTSNPN, CDR2 SVGIG (reference sequence). The CDR3 sequence: CAWSVGLKSYGYTF. CDR3 bases: TGTGCCTGGAGTGTGGGGCTCAAGAGCTATGGCTACACCTTC.

This clonotype was found many times. This rearrangement joins TRBV12-3 or TRBV12-4 to TRBJ2-5, with 10 bases matching TRBD1. After removal of 6 bases from V and 5 bases from J, the junction contained 6 bases not matched to a gene. The CDR3 length is 14 residues. The CDR3 region has the DNA TGTGCCAGCAGCTATGACAGGGGGCATGAGACCCAGTACTTC. As protein: CASSYDRGHETQYF.

The table lists this clonotype with many counts. This chain uses TRBV9 with TRBJ1-5, with TRBD1 as a possible D gene (5 bases). The ends were cut back, 4 bases at V and 4 bases at J, with 9 bases in the middle. Germline CDR1 is SGDLS and CDR2 is YYNGEE. This CDR3 contains 13 residues. DNA for the CDR3: TGTGCCAGCAGCCCCGGGGCAAATCAGCCCCAGCATTTT. Translation: CASSPGANQPQHF. Using reference TRBV9 and TRBJ1-5 for the parts outside the CDR3, the full variable domain is DSGVTQTPKHLITATGQRVTLRCSPRSGDLSVYWYQQSLDQGLQFLIQYYNGEERAKGNILERFSAQQFPDLHSELNLSSLELGDSALYFCASSPGANQPQHFGDGTRLSIL.

This clonotype was seen once. This chain uses TRBV7-9 with TRBJ2-7; 11 bases align to TRBD2. Trimming cost V 3 bases and J 0 bases; bases outside gene matches: 10. The CDR3 totals 18 residues. Germline-derived CDR1 and CDR2 are SEHNR and FQNEAQ (reference sequence). The CDR3 reads CASSFIMGLADLSYEQYF. The CDR3 DNA sequence: TGTGCCAGCAGCTTTATTATGGGACTAGCGGACCTCTCCTACGAGCAGTACTTC.

In its sample, this clonotype was seen a few times. V and J are TRBV3-1 and TRBJ2-3; D uncertain. Germline V lookup: CDR1 LGHDT, CDR2 YNNKEL (reference sequence). The germline V and J ends were trimmed by 0 bases and 1 base, with 11 bases remaining between them. This CDR3 spans 16 amino acids. The DNA of the CDR3 is TGTGCCAGCAGCCAAGACTTGCGGACCGGCACAGATACGCAGTATTTT. Its protein is CASSQDLRTGTDTQYF.

Comments on this clonotype: A read error is possible here, since a much larger clone lies one base away. In nucleotides, the CDR3 is TGTGCCAGCAGCCCCCGGGAAAAGGTGAACAATGAGCCGTTCTTC. It encodes CASSPREKVNNEPFF. The chain has TRBV9 and TRBJ2-1, with D tentatively TRBD2 (5 bases). In germline, CDR1 is SGDLS, CDR2 YYNGEE. The CDR3 is made up of 15 amino acids.

This clonotype was counted at least ten times. The chain combines TRBV7-8 with TRBJ2-7; possibly TRBD1 or TRBD2 for D (5 bases each). With 3 bases removed from V and 2 bases from J, the gap between germline ends came to 11 bases. The CDR3 covers 14 residues. Germline assignment: CDR1 SGHVS and CDR2 FQNEAQ. The CDR3 here is CASSFGTVTYEQYF. In DNA, the CDR3 is TGTGCCAGCAGCTTCGGGACGGTTACCTACGAGCAGTACTTC.

This clonotype was observed at least ten times. This chain joins TRBV6-1 and TRBJ2-3; weak D call: TRBD1 (5 bases). V lost 6 bases to trimming and J lost 1 base, with 11 bases between them. Germline assignment: CDR1 MNHNS and CDR2 SASEGT. The CDR3 sequence is 14 residues long. The CDR3 spells CASSRGHRTDTQYF. The CDR3 DNA reads as TGTGCCAGCAGCCGTGGACACCGCACAGATACGCAGTATTTT.

This clonotype has a count of ten or more. V usage is TRBV5-1 and J usage is TRBJ2-3; D is unresolved. This CDR3 comprises 12 residues. Germline assignment: CDR1 SGHRS and CDR2 YFSETQ. Trimming cost V 2 bases and J 2 bases, with 3 bases left between them. The chain's CDR3 is CASSFNTDTQYF. CDR3 nucleotide sequence: TGCGCCAGCAGCTTTAACACAGATACGCAGTATTTT. The whole variable domain, filled in from reference TRBV5-1 and TRBJ2-3, reads KAGVTQTPRYLIKTRGQQVTLSCSPISGHRSVSWYQQTPGQGLQFLFEYFSETQRNKGNFPGRFSGRQFSNSRSEMNVSTLELGDSALYLCASSFNTDTQYFGPGTRLTVL.

This clonotype was recorded at least ten times. The chain combines TRBV4-3 with TRBJ1-2; D unclear. Between the trimmed V and J ends, which lost 3 bases and 5 bases, there was a span of 13 bases. Germline CDR1 and CDR2: LGHNA and YSLEER. The CDR3 is 14 residues long. The DNA for the CDR3 is TGCGCCAGCAGCCAGGGAGGAGTTGGTTATGGCTACACCTTC. It translates to CASSQGGVGYGYTF.

This sequence joins TRBV28 and TRBJ1-5; 8 bases are shared with TRBD1. The junction had 4 bases not matched to a gene; V was cut back by 6 bases and J by 6 bases. Germline V gives CDR1 MDHEN, CDR2 SYDVKM. The CDR3 is 13 residues long. CDR3 DNA: TGTGCCAGCAGGAAACAGGGGGGTCAGCCCCAGCATTTT. Its translation: CASRKQGGQPQHF.

This clonotype came up many times. The chain combines TRBV20-1 with TRBJ1-4, with D perhaps TRBD1 (6 bases). Trimming removed 3 bases from V and 14 bases from J, with 19 bases in between. Germline loops: CDR1 DFQATT, CDR2 SNEGSKA (reference sequence). This CDR3 is built from 13 residues. The CDR3: CSARDSLMKGLFF. The CDR3 DNA follows: TGCAGTGCTAGGGACAGTCTAATGAAAGGGCTGTTTTTT.

CDR3 sequence reads: CASRAGGAGTEAFF. CDR3 bases: TGTGCCAGCCGAGCAGGGGGCGCGGGAACTGAAGCTTTCTTT. The chain employs TRBV13 and TRBJ1-1; 8 positions match TRBD1. The CDR3 consists of 14 residues. J gave up 5 bases and V 8 bases, and 10 bases lay outside the gene matches. CDR1 PRHDT and CDR2 FYEKMQ come from the germline V gene (reference sequence).

This clonotype has more than one count but fewer than ten. This sequence joins TRBV5-5 and TRBJ2-5, with TRBD2 matching over 7 bases. The CDR3 spans 14 residues. With V trimmed by 3 bases and J by 5 bases, 7 bases remained unmatched. CDR1 is SGHKS, CDR2 YYEKEE, per germline (reference sequence). The CDR3 nucleotides are TGTGCCAGCAGCTCGGCCGACGGGGGGGAGACCCAGTACTTC. Amino acid sequence: CASSSADGGETQYF.

This clonotype has ten or more counts. The chain uses TRBV11-3 and TRBJ2-3; 8 nucleotides line up with TRBD2. Unmatched junction bases numbered 11, after V lost 2 bases and J lost 4 bases. This CDR3 spans 17 amino acids. Germline values: CDR1 SGHNT, CDR2 YENEEA. CDR3 sequence: CASSLSSGGVGADTQYF. The CDR3 DNA sequence: TGTGCCAGCAGCTTAAGTTCGGGAGGGGTTGGGGCAGATACGCAGTATTTT.

Ten or more counts support this clonotype. V usage is TRBV9 and J usage is TRBJ2-1; 8 bases match TRBD2. Germline loops: CDR1 SGDLS, CDR2 YYNGEE. The CDR3 totals 15 residues. J gave up 4 bases and V 5 bases, and 8 bases lay outside the gene matches. This CDR3 reads CASSTSGVSYNEQFF. As DNA, the CDR3 is TGTGCCAGCAGTACTAGCGGAGTTTCATACAATGAGCAGTTCTTC.

Many counts were recorded for this clonotype. The chain has TRBV13 and TRBJ2-7; D tentatively reads TRBD1 or TRBD2 (6 bases each). The CDR3 sequence is 13 residues long. V was clipped by 3 bases and J by 7 bases, with 13 bases between them. Germline V gene sequence: CDR1 PRHDT, CDR2 FYEKMQ (reference sequence). CDR3 nucleotide sequence: TGTGCCAGCAGCTTGGGACTTAGGGGGGAGCAGTACTTC. Translating it yields CASSLGLRGEQYF. The entire variable domain, with the rest obtained from reference TRBV13 and TRBJ2-7, is as follows: AAGVIQSPRHLIKEKRETATLKCYPIPRHDTVYWYQQGPGQDPQFLISFYEKMQSDKGSIPDRFSAQQFSDYHSELNMSSLELGDSALYFCASSLGLRGEQYFGPGTRLTVT.

With regard to this clonotype: A much larger clonotype is one base distant, so this may be a read error. The V gene is TRBV29-1, the J gene TRBJ1-4; the D gene is possibly TRBD1 (5 bases). The germline V gene encodes CDR1 SQVTM and CDR2 ANQGSEA. The CDR3 totals 13 residues. V dropped 4 bases and J dropped 6 bases, with 12 bases sitting between them. This chain's CDR3 is CSVGGSTDEKLFF. CDR3 bases: TGCAGCGTTGGGGGGTCGACTGATGAAAAACTGTTTTTT.

The V call is TRBV6-6, the J call TRBJ2-3; D uncertain. The V gene's germline CDR1 is MNHNY and CDR2 SVGAGI (reference sequence). The CDR3 covers 14 residues. Trimming cost V 5 bases and J 2 bases, with 11 bases left between them. DNA for the CDR3: TGTGCCAGCAGTCACCCCCCGGTCACAGATACGCAGTATTTT. Translation: CASSHPPVTDTQYF.

This clonotype has at least ten counts. The chain recombines TRBV12-3 or TRBV12-4 with TRBJ1-5, with D perhaps matching TRBD1 (5 bases). V gave up 3 bases and J gave up 1 base, with 10 bases separating them. This CDR3 is built from 15 residues. CDR3 DNA sequence: TGTGCCAGCAGTTTTTTTAGGGACAGCAATCAGCCCCAGCATTTT. This encodes CASSFFRDSNQPQHF.

This clonotype was observed many times. This sequence joins TRBV4-2 and TRBJ2-1; 9 nucleotides line up with TRBD2. Germline-derived CDR1 and CDR2 are LGHNA and YNFKEQ. This CDR3 comprises 15 residues. Trimming at V came to 3 bases and at J to 6 bases, leaving 6 bases not matched to a gene. The CDR3 protein is CASSQGLAGFNEQFF. In nucleotides, the CDR3 is TGTGCCAGCAGCCAGGGACTAGCCGGATTCAATGAGCAGTTCTTC.

This clonotype was counted at least ten times. The chain uses TRBV7-2 and TRBJ2-5; no clear D gene. The germline V and J ends were trimmed by 2 bases and 5 bases, with 12 bases remaining between them. From germline, CDR1 is SGHTA and CDR2 FQGNSA. The CDR3 totals 14 residues. Here the CDR3 DNA reads TGTGCCAGCAGCTTAAGTTCGTCGCGCGAGACCCAGTACTTC. It specifies CASSLSSSRETQYF. The variable domain in full, with the rest retrieved from reference TRBV7-2 and TRBJ2-5, is GAGVSQSPSNKVTEKGKDVELRCDPISGHTALYWYRQSLGQGLEFLIYFQGNSAPDKSGLPSDRFSAERTGGSVSTLTIQRTQQEDSAVYLCASSLSSSRETQYFGPGTRLLVL.